The following is a T cell receptor beta chain sequence with its context. Its antigen is unidentified. This specimen belongs to a study of cytomegalovirus exposure and HLA in healthy donors. About the research overall: From donors who were HLA-typed, an early data release held 70 million to 90 million unique TCRs. Overall study results and limits: Rarity characterized most TCR sequences, yet some public TCRs appeared in many donors.

The junction had 7 bases not matched to a gene; V was cut back by 0 bases and J by 9 bases. This CDR3 is 16 amino acids long. Germline V lookup: CDR1 SGDLS, CDR2 YYNGEE. The PCR had 60 Vbeta and 13 Jbeta primers. As handled by the study authors: Per a later analysis, the number of unique TCR beta chains was approximately 73 million, of which around 9.9 million were shared. Sequencing was performed with immunoSEQ multiplex PCR; in TCRdb, only in-frame clones are kept and a portion is missing. V and J calls and clone size come straight from that table; D and trimming were deduced from the DNA. The sample consists of almost 200,000 clones, around 79% of them appearing once.

Material: PBMCs. The clonotype was recovered from a male donor in good health and CMV-seropositive. The gene calls are TRBV9 and TRBJ2-1; 12 nucleotides line up with TRBD2. DNA for the CDR3: TGTGCCAGCAGCGTAGATGGGACTAGCGGGCGTGGTGAGCAGTTCTTC. Its translation is CASSVDGTSGRGEQFF.